The 16 T cell receptor beta chains in this list originate from one sample, sequenced in a study of cytomegalovirus exposure and HLA in healthy donors. 13 Jbeta primers and 60 Vbeta primers were used for the PCR. TCRdb keeps only in-frame clones here, not all; method: immunoSEQ multiplex PCR. The sample lists about 99,000 clones, around 66% occurring once. The sample comprised PBMCs. These receptors were obtained from a woman between 50 and 59 years old in good health and CMV-seronegative.

The sample holds a few counts of this clone. The rearrangement uses TRBV7-8 and TRBJ2-7, with 8 bases that match TRBD1. The CDR3 is 15 residues long. V lost 5 bases to trimming and J lost 2 bases; unmatched junction nucleotides: 8. Germline-derived CDR1 and CDR2 are SGHVS and FQNEAQ. CDR3 sequence (DNA): TGTGCCAGCAGCCAAAGGACAGGGAGACCCTACGAGCAGTACTTC. This gives the protein CASSQRTGRPYEQYF.

This chain uses TRBV9 with TRBJ2-5, with 7 bases fitting TRBD1. J gave up 5 bases and V 0 bases, and 10 bases lay outside the gene matches. The CDR3 spans 16 residues. Germline CDR1 SGDLS, CDR2 YYNGEE. CDR3 protein: CASSVAAGGAGETQYF. CDR3 bases: TGTGCCAGCAGCGTAGCGGCAGGGGGTGCAGGGGAGACCCAGTACTTC.

The chain joins TRBV7-8 to TRBJ2-1; D not resolved. There are 11 residues in the CDR3. Looked up from germline, CDR1 is SGHVS and CDR2 is FQNEAQ. V gave up 5 bases and J gave up 9 bases, with 8 bases separating them. The CDR3 loop reads CASSNRFEQFF. CDR3 DNA sequence: TGTGCCAGCAGCAACCGGTTTGAGCAGTTCTTC.

The V call is TRBV6-1, the J call TRBJ1-1, with a weak D call TRBD1 (6 bases). The CDR3 is 13 amino acids. CDR1 MNHNS and CDR2 SASEGT come from the germline V gene. The ends were cut back, 2 bases at V and 12 bases at J, with 16 bases in the middle. DNA for the CDR3: TGTGCCAGCAGTGAACCCCGACAGGTTTGGTCTTTCTTT. This codes for CASSEPRQVWSFF.

This clone showed up just a few times. A junction boundary mismatches the germline segment, possibly from a read error. This chain connects TRBV4-3 to TRBJ1-1; TRBD1 aligns across 7 bases. Germline-derived CDR1 and CDR2 are LGHNA and YSLEER. The CDR3 extends over 14 amino acids. The CDR3 DNA reads TGCGCCAGCAGCCCAGAAAGCTCGGGACAGATCTTCATCTTT. Its translation: CASSPESSGQIFIF.

The chain is built from TRBV21-1 and TRBJ2-1; TRBD2 is the table's D call, not checked against the DNA. TRBV21-1 represents a pseudogene. The CDR3 loop spans 16 amino acids. CDR3 sequence: CASSKKGGGPYNEQFF. In nucleotides, the CDR3 is TGTGCCAGCAGCAAAAAGGGCGGGGGCCCCTACAATGAGCAGTTCTTC.

This clone has more than one count but fewer than ten. The rearrangement joins TRBV6-4 to TRBJ2-5; 8 bases map to TRBD1. The closer fit of TRBJ2-7 to the DNA end suggests the J call may be wrong. CDR3 length: 14 residues. The germline V gene encodes CDR1 MRHNA and CDR2 SNTAGT. The CDR3 reads CASSVAGQDYEQYF. The CDR3 DNA reads TGTGCCAGCAGTGTGGCGGGACAGGACTACGAGCAGTACTTC.

The V gene is TRBV27, the J gene TRBJ2-5; tentative D call: TRBD1 (5 bases). Germline-derived CDR1 and CDR2 are MNHEY and SMNVEV (reference sequence). The CDR3 runs to 14 residues. The V end lost 6 bases, the J end lost 3 bases, and 14 bases lay between the germline ends. CDR3 DNA: TGTGCCAGCAGCTCCGGACAAGGGGAAGAGACCCAGTACTTC. This gives the protein CASSSGQGEETQYF.

The chain carries TRBV28 and TRBJ1-5; the D is unclear. The CDR3 has 12 amino acids. V was clipped by 10 bases and J by 3 bases, with 10 bases between them. Germline CDR1 reads MDHEN; CDR2 reads SYDVKM. CDR3 protein: CATYRFNQPQHF. The CDR3 DNA sequence: TGTGCCACATACAGATTCAATCAGCCCCAGCATTTT.

This rearrangement joins TRBV6-5 to TRBJ2-7; D gene ambiguous. There are 13 residues in the CDR3. V lost 0 bases and J lost 4, with 7 bases in between. CDR1 MNHEY and CDR2 SVGAGI come from the germline V gene. The CDR3 region has the DNA TGTGCCAGCAGTTACTCGGTAGAGTACGAGCAGTACTTC. Its protein product is CASSYSVEYEQYF.

This chain uses TRBV4-3 with TRBJ2-1, with D possibly being TRBD2 (5 bases). Per germline, CDR1 LGHNA and CDR2 YSLEER. Trimming cost V 1 base and J 6 bases, with 10 bases left between them. The CDR3 length is 14 residues. The CDR3 DNA sequence: TGCGCCAGCAGCCAAGGACGGACTGTCAATGAGCAGTTCTTC. It is translated as CASSQGRTVNEQFF.

This chain uses TRBV15 with TRBJ2-3; D is perhaps TRBD1 (6 bases). Per germline, CDR1 LNHNV and CDR2 YYDKDF (reference sequence). The CDR3 loop spans 15 amino acids. V was shortened by 1 base and J by 6 bases, with 14 bases between the two germline ends. CDR3 amino acids: CATSRVDRSDDTQYF. The DNA for the CDR3 is TGTGCCACCAGCAGAGTCGACAGGTCCGATGATACGCAGTATTTT.

This clone appeared a few times. The chain employs TRBV6-5 and TRBJ1-1; the D is unclear. The CDR3 is 13 amino acids. V lost 6 bases to trimming and J lost 0 bases, with 8 bases between them. Looked up from germline, CDR1 is MNHEY and CDR2 is SVGAGI. DNA of the CDR3: TGTGCCAGCAGGTCGACTCTGAACACTGAAGCTTTCTTT. It encodes CASRSTLNTEAFF.

The chain uses TRBV18 and TRBJ2-7, with 7 bases that match TRBD2. The CDR3 totals 21 residues. CDR1 KGHSH and CDR2 LQKENI come from the germline V gene. The ends lost 2 bases at V and 1 base at J; junction bases unmatched: 23. The CDR3: CASSPEVSGGCYREMSYEQYF. CDR3 DNA: TGTGCCAGCTCACCAGAGGTTTCGGGAGGCTGCTACCGGGAAATGTCCTACGAGCAGTACTTC.

J is TRBJ1-1 and V is TRBV27; D not certain. Trimming removed 2 bases from V and 2 bases from J, with 6 bases in between. The CDR3 is made up of 13 amino acids. Germline V gene sequence: CDR1 MNHEY, CDR2 SMNVEV (reference sequence). The CDR3 DNA is TGTGCCAGCAGTTTAGCAGGAAACACTGAAGCTTTCTTT. It codes for CASSLAGNTEAFF.

The chain recombines TRBV5-1 with TRBJ2-2, with D hard to call. Trimming removed 3 bases from V and 0 bases from J, with 12 bases in between. This CDR3 is 16 amino acids long. Germline V gene lookup returns CDR1 SGHRS and CDR2 YFSETQ. The CDR3 bases are TGCGCCAGCAGCTACCAGACACTCGCGAACACCGGGGAGCTGTTTTTT. This gives the protein CASSYQTLANTGELFF.